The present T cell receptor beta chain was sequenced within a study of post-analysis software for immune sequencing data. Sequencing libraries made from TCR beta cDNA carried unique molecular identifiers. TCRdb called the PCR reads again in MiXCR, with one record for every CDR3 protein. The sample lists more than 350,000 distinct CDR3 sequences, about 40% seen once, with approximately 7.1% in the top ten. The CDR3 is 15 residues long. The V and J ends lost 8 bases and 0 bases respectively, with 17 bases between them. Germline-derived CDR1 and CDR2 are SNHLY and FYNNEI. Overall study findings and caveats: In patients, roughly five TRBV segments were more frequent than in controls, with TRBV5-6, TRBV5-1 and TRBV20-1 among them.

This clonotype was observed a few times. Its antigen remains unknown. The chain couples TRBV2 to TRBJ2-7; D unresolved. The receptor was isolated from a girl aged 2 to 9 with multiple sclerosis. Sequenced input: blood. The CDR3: CASVRRDSNSYEQYF. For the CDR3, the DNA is TGTGCCAGCGTGAGAAGAGACTCAAACTCCTACGAGCAGTACTTC. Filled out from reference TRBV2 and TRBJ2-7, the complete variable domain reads EPEVTQTPSHQVTQMGQEVILRCVPISNHLYFYWYRQILGQKVEFLVSFYNNEISEKSEIFDDQFSVERPDGSNFTLKIRSTKLEDSAMYFCASVRRDSNSYEQYFGPGTRLTVT.